The clone carrying this T cell receptor (beta chain) came up a few times. What it binds is not known. The data were taken from a study of cytomegalovirus exposure and HLA in healthy donors. The wider study: The early release's HLA-typed donors yielded about 85 million unique TCRs. Study-wide findings and caveats: Fewer N-insertions (relative to the approximately 700-donor mean) were reportedly seen in an Asian-associated ancestry cluster in a later analysis. Later analysis associated a missense DCLRE1C variant with TCR beta V- and J-gene trimming.

PCR was performed using 60 Vbeta and 13 Jbeta primers. Measured with immunoSEQ multiplex PCR; TCRdb has only the in-frame clones, and not every one. Of some 190,000 clones in the sample, around 88% are singletons; the top ten hold approximately 1.7%. The specimen was PBMCs. The TCR originated in a man aged 40-55 years in good health and CMV-seropositive.

CDR3 nucleotide sequence: TGTGCCAGCAGTCCTACCGAGTTCACGGAGACCCAGTACTTC. Its translation is CASSPTEFTETQYF. This sequence joins TRBV6-4 and TRBJ2-5; D is uncertain. Per the germline V gene, CDR1 is MRHNA and CDR2 is SNTAGT. V lost 5 bases to trimming and J lost 5 bases, with 15 bases between them. The CDR3 extends over 14 amino acids.